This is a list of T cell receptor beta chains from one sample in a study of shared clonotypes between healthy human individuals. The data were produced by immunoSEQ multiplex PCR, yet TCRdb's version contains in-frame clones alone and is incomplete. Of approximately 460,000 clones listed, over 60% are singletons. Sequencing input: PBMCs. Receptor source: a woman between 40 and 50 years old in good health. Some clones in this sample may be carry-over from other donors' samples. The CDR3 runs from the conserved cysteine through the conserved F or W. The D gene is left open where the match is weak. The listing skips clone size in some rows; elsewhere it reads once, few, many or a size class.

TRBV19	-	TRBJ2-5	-	CASSGGHQETQYF	TGTGCCAGTAGTGGGGGACACCAAGAGACCCAGTACTTC
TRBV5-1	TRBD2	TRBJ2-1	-	CASTSWGLAGEGNEQFF	TGCGCCAGCACCTCTTGGGGACTAGCGGGAGAAGGCAATGAGCAGTTCTTC
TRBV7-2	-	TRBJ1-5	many	CASSLEANQPQHF	TGTGCCAGCAGCTTAGAAGCTAATCAGCCCCAGCATTTT
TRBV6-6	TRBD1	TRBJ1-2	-	CAISGGDRESGYTF	TGTGCCATCAGTGGGGGGGACAGGGAATCTGGCTACACCTTC
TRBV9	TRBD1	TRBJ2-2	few	CASSVAIGGQGDGELFF	TGTGCCAGCAGCGTAGCTATAGGGGGACAGGGAGACGGGGAGCTGTTTTTT
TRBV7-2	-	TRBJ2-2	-	CASSYWNTGELFF	TGTGCCAGCAGCTACTGGAACACCGGGGAGCTGTTTTTT
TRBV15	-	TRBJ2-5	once	CATSIRTAIETQYF	TGTGCCACCAGCATTCGCACGGCAATAGAGACCCAGTACTTC
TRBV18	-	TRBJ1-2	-	CASSPSGENYGYTF	TGTGCCAGCTCACCGTCCGGGGAGAACTATGGCTACACCTTC
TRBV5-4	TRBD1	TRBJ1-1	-	CASSTMTGRNTEAFF	TGTGCCAGCAGCACAATGACAGGGAGGAACACTGAAGCTTTCTTT
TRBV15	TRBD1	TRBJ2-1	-	CATSRELSPDRGRSYNEQFF	TGTGCCACCAGCAGAGAGTTGTCGCCGGACAGGGGACGCTCCTACAATGAGCAGTTCTTC
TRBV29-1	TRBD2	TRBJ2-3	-	CSVDPGLVTDTQYF	TGCAGCGTTGACCCGGGACTAGTCACAGATACGCAGTATTTT
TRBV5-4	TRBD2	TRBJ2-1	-	CASSLAREGPYEQFF	TGTGCCAGCAGCTTGGCGCGGGAGGGCCCCTATGAGCAGTTCTTC
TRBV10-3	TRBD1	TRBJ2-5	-	CAIKGQGDQETQYF	TGTGCCATCAAGGGACAGGGCGACCAAGAGACCCAGTACTTC
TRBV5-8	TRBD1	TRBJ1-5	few	CASSGQGAVQPQHF	TGTGCCAGCAGCGGACAGGGGGCGGTTCAGCCCCAGCATTTT
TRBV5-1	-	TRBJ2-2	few	CASSLRPGGGELFF	TGCGCCAGCAGCCTCCGACCCGGGGGCGGGGAGCTGTTTTTT
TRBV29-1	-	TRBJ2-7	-	CSVELGVGGPYEQYF	TGCAGCGTTGAACTTGGGGTTGGCGGGCCCTACGAGCAGTACTTC
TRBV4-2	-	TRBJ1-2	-	CASSQDTRGDYGYTF	TGTGCCAGCAGCCAAGATACCAGGGGAGACTATGGCTACACCTTC
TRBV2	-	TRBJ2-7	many	CASSVEDNSYEQYF	TGTGCCAGCAGTGTGGAGGACAACTCCTACGAGCAGTACTTC
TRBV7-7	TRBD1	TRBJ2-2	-	CAVERQGAGGELFF	TGTGCCGTAGAACGACAGGGGGCTGGCGGGGAGCTGTTTTTT
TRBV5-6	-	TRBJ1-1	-	CASSFVVGGGTEAFF	TGTGCCAGCAGCTTTGTAGTAGGGGGTGGCACTGAAGCTTTCTTT
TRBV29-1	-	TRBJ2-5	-	CSVEVARETQYF	TGCAGCGTTGAAGTGGCCCGGGAGACCCAGTACTTC
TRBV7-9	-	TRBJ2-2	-	CASSLMGNTGELFF	TGTGCCAGCAGCTTAATGGGGAACACCGGGGAGCTGTTTTTT
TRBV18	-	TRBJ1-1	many	CASSPPLILTTYPTEAFF	TGTGCCAGCTCACCACCTCTAATCCTTACTACCTACCCCACTGAAGCTTTCTTT
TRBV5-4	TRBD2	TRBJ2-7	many	CASSLELAGGEQYF	TGTGCCAGCAGCTTGGAGCTAGCGGGAGGCGAGCAGTACTTC
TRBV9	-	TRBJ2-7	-	CASSVGGSSYEQYF	TGTGCCAGCAGCGTAGGCGGAAGCTCCTACGAGCAGTACTTC
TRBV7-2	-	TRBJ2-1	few	CASSLVGSSYNEQFF	TGTGCCAGCAGCTTAGTGGGCAGTTCCTACAATGAGCAGTTCTTC
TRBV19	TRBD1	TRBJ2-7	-	CASSIGRTGGGYEQYF	TGTGCCAGTAGTATCGGAAGGACAGGGGGCGGCTACGAGCAGTACTTC
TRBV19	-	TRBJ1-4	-	CAKSRGRNEKLFF	TGTGCCAAAAGCAGGGGCCGTAATGAAAAACTGTTTTTT
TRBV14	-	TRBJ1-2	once	CASSPSGSYGYTF	TGTGCCAGCAGCCCCTCCGGGAGCTATGGCTACACCTTC
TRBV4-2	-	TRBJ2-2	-	CASSLEGLGELFF	TGTGCCAGCAGTCTGGAGGGCCTTGGGGAGCTGTTTTTT
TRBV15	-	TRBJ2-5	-	CATSRDSETQYF	TGTGCCACCAGCAGAGATTCTGAGACCCAGTACTTC
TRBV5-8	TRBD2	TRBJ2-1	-	CASSLKSGRVNEQFF	TGTGCCAGCAGCTTGAAGAGCGGGAGGGTTAATGAGCAGTTCTTC
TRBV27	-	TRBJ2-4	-	CASSLGARAGLAKNIQYF	TGTGCCAGCAGTTTGGGGGCAAGGGCAGGACTAGCCAAAAACATTCAGTACTTC
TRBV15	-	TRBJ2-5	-	CATSRGESETQYF	TGTGCCACCAGCAGGGGGGAGTCAGAGACCCAGTACTTC
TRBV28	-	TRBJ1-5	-	CASSFRGSQAQHF	TGTGCCAGCAGTTTCAGGGGATCACAGGCCCAGCATTTT
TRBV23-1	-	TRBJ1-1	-	CASSLIAEAFF	TGCGCCAGCAGCCTAATCGCTGAAGCTTTCTTT
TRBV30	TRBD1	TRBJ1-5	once	CAWGTGLSNQPQHF	TGTGCCTGGGGGACAGGGTTGAGCAATCAGCCCCAGCATTTT
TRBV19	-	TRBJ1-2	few	CASADSNYGYTF	TGTGCCAGTGCAGACAGCAACTATGGCTACACCTTC
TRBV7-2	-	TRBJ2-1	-	CASSPGNEQFF	TGTGCCAGCAGCCCAGGCAATGAGCAGTTCTTC
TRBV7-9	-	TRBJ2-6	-	CASSPTGYGANVLTF	TGTGCCAGCAGCCCAACAGGGTACGGGGCCAACGTCCTGACTTTC
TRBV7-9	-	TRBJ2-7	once	CASSPPAGAYEQYF	TGTGCCAGCAGCCCCCCCGCAGGGGCCTACGAGCAGTACTTC
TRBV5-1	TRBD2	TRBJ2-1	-	CASSLGTSNEQFF	TGCGCCAGCAGCTTAGGGACTAGCAATGAGCAGTTCTTC
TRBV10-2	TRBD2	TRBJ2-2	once	CASFSGSHTGELFF	TGCGCCAGCTTTAGCGGGAGCCACACCGGGGAGCTGTTTTTT
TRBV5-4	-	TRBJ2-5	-	CASSRDVAETQYF	TGTGCCAGCAGCCGGGACGTCGCGGAGACCCAGTACTTC
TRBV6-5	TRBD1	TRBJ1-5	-	CASGGQYGSNQPQHF	TGTGCCAGCGGGGGACAGTATGGGAGCAATCAGCCCCAGCATTTT
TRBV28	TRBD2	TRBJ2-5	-	CASGTINGETQYF	TGTGCCAGCGGGACTATAAACGGAGAGACCCAGTACTTC
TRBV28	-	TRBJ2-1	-	CASSADNEQFF	TGTGCCAGCAGTGCGGACAATGAGCAGTTCTTC
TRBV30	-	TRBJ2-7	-	CAWSEGTAQYEQYF	TGTGCCTGGAGCGAAGGGACTGCCCAATACGAGCAGTACTTC
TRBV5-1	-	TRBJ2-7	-	CASSPVGSAYEQYF	TGCGCCAGCAGCCCTGTGGGGTCGGCCTACGAGCAGTACTTC
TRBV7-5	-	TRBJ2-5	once	CVRSLASEEETQYF	TGTGTCAGAAGCTTAGCTTCCGAAGAAGAGACCCAGTACTTC
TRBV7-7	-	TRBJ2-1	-	CASSLAPYNEQFF	TGTGCTAGCAGCTTGGCTCCTTACAATGAGCAGTTCTTC
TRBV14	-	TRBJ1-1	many	CASSQDLSVAFF	TGTGCCAGCAGCCAAGATCTTTCGGTAGCTTTCTTT
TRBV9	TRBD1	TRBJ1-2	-	CASSADPYRGWGYTF	TGTGCCAGCAGCGCTGACCCCTACAGGGGTTGGGGCTACACCTTC
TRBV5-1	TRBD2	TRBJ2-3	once	CASSLGGRAPDTQYF	TGCGCCAGCAGCTTGGGCGGGAGGGCACCAGATACGCAGTATTTT
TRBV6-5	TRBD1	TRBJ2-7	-	CASSYFRQTGSEQYF	TGTGCCAGCAGTTACTTCCGACAGACAGGGTCCGAGCAGTACTTC
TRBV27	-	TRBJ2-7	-	CASSRTGPYEQYF	TGTGCCAGCAGCAGAACAGGGCCCTACGAGCAGTACTTC
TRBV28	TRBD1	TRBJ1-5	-	CASSPSDREWQPQHF	TGTGCCAGCAGTCCATCGGACAGGGAGTGGCAGCCCCAGCATTTT
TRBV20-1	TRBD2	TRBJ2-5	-	CSASPGGTQYF	TGCAGTGCTAGCCCGGGAGGGACCCAGTACTTC
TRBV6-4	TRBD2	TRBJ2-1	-	CASSDGLAGGGNEQFF	TGTGCCAGCAGTGACGGGCTAGCGGGAGGAGGGAATGAGCAGTTCTTC